This T cell receptor beta chain was recovered during a study of cytotoxic CD8 clonotypes in ibrutinib-treated CLL. Study outcomes and limitations: Baseline clonality was higher than in age-matched healthy donors and moved in step with circulating CD8+ T-cell counts. Rare overall, public clonotypes shrank or held steady under therapy.

Germline V gene sequence: CDR1 SGHTA, CDR2 FQGNSA. This CDR3 is built from 17 residues. Trimming took 2 bases from V and 4 from J, leaving 21 bases between them. TCR beta libraries used around 2 micrograms of genomic DNA from cryopreserved PBMCs. Remarks on this clone: Its antigen is not identified.

Only in-frame clones appear in the TCRdb table, and some are missing; sequencing was by immunoSEQ multiplex PCR. In the table there are 130,000 to 150,000 clones, around 93% of which are singletons. The specimen comprised PBMCs, sampled after 12 months of ibrutinib treatment. V is TRBV7-2 and J is TRBJ2-7; the D gene is possibly TRBD2 (6 bases). The receptor's source is a human donor with chronic lymphocytic leukemia. In DNA, the CDR3 is TGTGCCAGCAGCTTACGCGGCGGGGAAACTGGACGATACGAGCAGTACTTC. It codes for CASSLRGGETGRYEQYF.